The rows below give T cell receptor beta chains drawn from one sample of a study of long-term antiretroviral therapy in people with HIV. Assay used: immunoSEQ multiplex PCR; TCRdb lists only in-frame clones, some missing. The top ten clones hold 8.5% to 10% of a sample with roughly 18,000 clones, roughly 91% of them seen once. The sample here was unsorted PBMCs, taken 3 years after starting antiretroviral therapy. The receptor set was obtained from a man aged 50 or older with HIV. Each CDR3 is given with its conserved first and last residue. The order of the fields is CDR3 DNA, CDR3 protein, V gene, clone size, D gene, J gene. A D gene is named only where the DNA matches it firmly. Expanded clones are given a class, and other clones once, few, many or no size at all.

cdr3_nt: TGTGCCAGCAGCCAGGGACTAGCGGGGGGCTATGAGCAGTTCTTC
cdr3_aa: CASSQGLAGGYEQFF
v_call: TRBV7-2
clone_size: -
d_call: TRBD2
j_call: TRBJ2-1

cdr3_nt: TGTGCCAGCTCAGGGGGCCGTAATTCACCCCTCCACTTT
cdr3_aa: CASSGGRNSPLHF
v_call: TRBV25-1
clone_size: once
d_call: TRBD1
j_call: TRBJ1-6

cdr3_nt: TGTGCCAGCAGCTTATATTCTGAGAAGATGAACACTGAAGCTTTCTTT
cdr3_aa: CASSLYSEKMNTEAFF
v_call: TRBV11-2
clone_size: -
d_call: -
j_call: TRBJ1-1

cdr3_nt: TGTGCCAGCAGTTTAGTTTCAAGCTCCCAGGCTGCTGGGCAGTACTTC
cdr3_aa: CASSLVSSSQAAGQYF
v_call: TRBV28
clone_size: -
d_call: -
j_call: TRBJ2-7

cdr3_nt: TGTGCCAGCAGCTTGGTAAGGGGAGATGGCTACACCTTC
cdr3_aa: CASSLVRGDGYTF
v_call: TRBV5-4
clone_size: -
d_call: -
j_call: TRBJ1-2

cdr3_nt: TGCGCCAGCAGCCAAGATTGGACAGGGGGCTCACCCCTCCACTTT
cdr3_aa: CASSQDWTGGSPLHF
v_call: TRBV4-1
clone_size: -
d_call: TRBD1
j_call: TRBJ1-6

cdr3_nt: TGCGCCAGCAGCCAAGTGGTTGGACAGGGGGGAACCGGGGAGCTGTTTTTT
cdr3_aa: CASSQVVGQGGTGELFF
v_call: TRBV4-1
clone_size: -
d_call: TRBD1
j_call: TRBJ2-2

cdr3_nt: TGTGCCAGTAGTAACCCCGGACAGTCAAACACCGGGGAGCTGTTTTTT
cdr3_aa: CASSNPGQSNTGELFF
v_call: TRBV19
clone_size: -
d_call: -
j_call: TRBJ2-2

cdr3_nt: TGTGCCAGCAGCGACCGGGACAGGGGCCTGGGTAATGAAAAACTGTTTTTT
cdr3_aa: CASSDRDRGLGNEKLFF
v_call: TRBV7-8
clone_size: -
d_call: TRBD1
j_call: TRBJ1-4

cdr3_nt: TGTGCCAGCAGCCCCAAGAAGGGGGTATATGGCTACACCTTC
cdr3_aa: CASSPKKGVYGYTF
v_call: TRBV6-5
clone_size: -
d_call: -
j_call: TRBJ1-2

cdr3_nt: TGTGCCATCAGTGAGCCAAAGGGACTAGCGGGGGGCCACTACACAGATACGCAGTATTTT
cdr3_aa: CAISEPKGLAGGHYTDTQYF
v_call: TRBV10-3
clone_size: -
d_call: TRBD2
j_call: TRBJ2-3

cdr3_nt: TGCGCCAGCAGCTTGGGGGCAGGTTACGAGCAGTACTTC
cdr3_aa: CASSLGAGYEQYF
v_call: TRBV5-1
clone_size: -
d_call: -
j_call: TRBJ2-7

cdr3_nt: TGTGCCTGGATGGCAGCCGGCAGCACCTTCTACGAGCAGTACTTC
cdr3_aa: CAWMAAGSTFYEQYF
v_call: TRBV30
clone_size: -
d_call: -
j_call: TRBJ2-7

cdr3_nt: TGTGCCAGCAGTTATTTGATGAACACTGAAGCTTTCTTT
cdr3_aa: CASSYLMNTEAFF
v_call: TRBV6-5
clone_size: -
d_call: -
j_call: TRBJ1-1

cdr3_nt: TGTGCCAGCAGCCAGGGACAGGGGGCTGATGCTTTCTTT
cdr3_aa: CASSQGQGADAFF
v_call: TRBV5-4
clone_size: -
d_call: TRBD1
j_call: TRBJ1-1

cdr3_nt: TGTGCCAGCAGACCGAATTTGGACACTGAAGCTTTCTTT
cdr3_aa: CASRPNLDTEAFF
v_call: TRBV27
clone_size: -
d_call: -
j_call: TRBJ1-1

cdr3_nt: TGTGCCAGCAGCTTGGTTCGGGGGGGCCGGGATACGCAGTATTTT
cdr3_aa: CASSLVRGGRDTQYF
v_call: TRBV5-4
clone_size: -
d_call: TRBD2
j_call: TRBJ2-3

cdr3_nt: TGTGCCAGCAGCGGACATGGACAGCCTCATGAAAAACTGTTTTTT
cdr3_aa: CASSGHGQPHEKLFF
v_call: TRBV4-2
clone_size: -
d_call: -
j_call: TRBJ1-4

cdr3_nt: TGTGCCAGCAGGAGACCGGGACAGGGGGTACCCGAGCAGTACTTC
cdr3_aa: CASRRPGQGVPEQYF
v_call: TRBV6-1
clone_size: -
d_call: TRBD1
j_call: TRBJ2-7

cdr3_nt: TGCGCCAGCAGCCCCGTCGGGGGTAGCAATCAGCCCCAGCATTTT
cdr3_aa: CASSPVGGSNQPQHF
v_call: TRBV5-1
clone_size: -
d_call: -
j_call: TRBJ1-5